This note documents a single T cell receptor (beta chain) sequence. V gave up 5 bases and J gave up 8 bases, with 9 bases separating them. The germline gives CDR1 MNHEY, CDR2 SVGAGI. CDR3 length: 11 amino acids. Libraries were prepared by immunoSEQ multiplex PCR; TCRdb keeps only in-frame clonotypes and omits some of them. There are tens of thousands of clones in the sample; roughly 87% occur only once, and 3.5% to 4% lies in the top ten. This specimen comes from a study of PD-L1 blockade in urothelial cancer. This clonotype was obtained from a man in his 70s with urothelial cancer. The chain is built from TRBV6-5 and TRBJ1-2; the D gene is possibly TRBD1 (6 bases). The sample in question was PBMCs, obtained around atezolizumab (anti-PD-L1) treatment. CDR3 residues: CASSPGVGYTF. CDR3 DNA: TGTGCCAGCAGTCCAGGGGTGGGCTACACCTTC.